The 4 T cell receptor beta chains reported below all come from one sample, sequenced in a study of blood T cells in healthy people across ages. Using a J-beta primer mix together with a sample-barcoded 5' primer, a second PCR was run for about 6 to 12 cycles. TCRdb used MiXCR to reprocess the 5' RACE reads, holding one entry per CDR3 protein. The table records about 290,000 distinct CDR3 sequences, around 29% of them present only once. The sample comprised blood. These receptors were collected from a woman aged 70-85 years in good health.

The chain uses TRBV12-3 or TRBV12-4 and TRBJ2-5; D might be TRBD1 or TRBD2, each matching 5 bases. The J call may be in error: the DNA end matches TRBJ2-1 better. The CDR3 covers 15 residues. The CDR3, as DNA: TGTGCCAGCAGTTTAGGGGGGACCCCTAGCAATGAGCAGTTCTTC. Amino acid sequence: CASSLGGTPSNEQFF.

The CDR3 nucleotides read TGCGCCAGCAGCTGGAGACAGGGAAATTCACCCCTCCACTTT. This codes for CASSWRQGNSPLHF. This chain joins TRBV5-1 and TRBJ1-6; 7 positions match TRBD1. The CDR3 length is 14 residues. The V gene end was trimmed by 3 bases and the J gene end by 7 bases; junction bases not matched to a gene: 4. Germline-derived CDR1 and CDR2 are SGHRS and YFSETQ.

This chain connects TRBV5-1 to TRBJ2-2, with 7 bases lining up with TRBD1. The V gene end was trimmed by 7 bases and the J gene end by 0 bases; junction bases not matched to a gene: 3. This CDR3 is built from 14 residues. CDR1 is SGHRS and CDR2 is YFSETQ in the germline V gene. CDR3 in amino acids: CASHRGTNTGELFF. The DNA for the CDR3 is TGCGCCAGCCACAGGGGCACGAACACCGGGGAGCTGTTTTTT.

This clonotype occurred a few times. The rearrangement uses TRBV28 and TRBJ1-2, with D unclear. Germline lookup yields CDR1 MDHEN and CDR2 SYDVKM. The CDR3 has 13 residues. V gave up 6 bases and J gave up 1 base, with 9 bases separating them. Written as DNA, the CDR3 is TGTGCCAGCAGAGACCCTGTTAACTATGGCTACACCTTC. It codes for CASRDPVNYGYTF.